This T cell receptor beta chain was captured in a study of cytomegalovirus exposure and HLA in healthy donors. At the level of the study: Unique TCR beta sequences numbering approximately 100 million came from 150 million to 200 million T cells in an earlier analysis. Findings and caveats of the study: Per a prior analysis, the majority of TCR beta V segments were productive roughly 87% or roughly 30% of the time. Cytomegalovirus-associated status was assigned to roughly 160 TCR beta chains. Analysis was carried out at a later point, and it linked a missense DCLRE1C variant to TCR beta V- and J-gene trimming.

Of note for this clone: The antigen remains undetermined.

A multiplex PCR was run with 60 Vbeta primers and 13 Jbeta primers. Libraries were prepared by immunoSEQ multiplex PCR; TCRdb keeps only in-frame clonotypes and omits some of them. Of approximately 300,000 clones listed, roughly 86% are singletons. The origin of this receptor is a woman between 35 and 50 years old in good health and CMV-seropositive. Sequencing was carried out using PBMCs.

The CDR3 nucleotides read TGTGCCAGCAGTAACAGGGGGATTAACTATGGCTACACCTTC. Amino acid sequence: CASSNRGINYGYTF. The V call is TRBV6-1, the J call TRBJ1-2; 8 bases are a match to TRBD1. J gave up 1 base and V 5 bases, and 3 bases lay outside the gene matches. This CDR3 is built from 14 residues. Germline V gene data show CDR1 as MNHNS and CDR2 as SASEGT.